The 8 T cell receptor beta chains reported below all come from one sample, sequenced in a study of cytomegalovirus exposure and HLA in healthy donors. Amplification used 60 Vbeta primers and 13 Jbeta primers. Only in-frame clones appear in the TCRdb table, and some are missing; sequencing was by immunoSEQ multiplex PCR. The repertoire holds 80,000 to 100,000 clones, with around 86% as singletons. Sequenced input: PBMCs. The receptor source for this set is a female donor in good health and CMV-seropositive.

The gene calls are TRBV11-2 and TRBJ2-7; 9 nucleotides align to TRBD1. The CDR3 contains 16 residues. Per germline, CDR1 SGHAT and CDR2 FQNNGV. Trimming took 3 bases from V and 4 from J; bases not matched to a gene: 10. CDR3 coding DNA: TGTGCCAGCAGCTTTCACATCGGGACAGGGTCTTACGAGCAGTACTTC. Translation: CASSFHIGTGSYEQYF.

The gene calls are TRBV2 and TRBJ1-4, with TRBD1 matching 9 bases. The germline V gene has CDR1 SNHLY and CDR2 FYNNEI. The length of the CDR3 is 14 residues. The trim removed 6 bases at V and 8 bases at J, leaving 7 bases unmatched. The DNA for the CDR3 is TGTGCCAGCAGCAGCGACAGGGGGAGAGAAAAACTGTTTTTT. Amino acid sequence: CASSSDRGREKLFF. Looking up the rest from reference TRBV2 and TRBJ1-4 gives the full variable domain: EPEVTQTPSHQVTQMGQEVILRCVPISNHLYFYWYRQILGQKVEFLVSFYNNEISEKSEIFDDQFSVERPDGSNFTLKIRSTKLEDSAMYFCASSSDRGREKLFFGSGTQLSVL.

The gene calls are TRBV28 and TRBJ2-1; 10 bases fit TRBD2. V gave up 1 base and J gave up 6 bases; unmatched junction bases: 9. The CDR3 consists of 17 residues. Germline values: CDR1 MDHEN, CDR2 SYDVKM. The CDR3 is CASSLYLAGERGNEQFF. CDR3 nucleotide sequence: TGTGCCAGCAGTTTATACCTAGCGGGAGAAAGAGGCAATGAGCAGTTCTTC.

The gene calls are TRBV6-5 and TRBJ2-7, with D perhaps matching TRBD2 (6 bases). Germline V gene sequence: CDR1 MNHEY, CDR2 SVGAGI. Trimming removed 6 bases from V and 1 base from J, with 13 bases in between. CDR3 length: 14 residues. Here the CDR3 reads CASSRAGTSYEQYF. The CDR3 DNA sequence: TGTGCCAGCAGCCGAGCGGGTACTTCCTACGAGCAGTACTTC.

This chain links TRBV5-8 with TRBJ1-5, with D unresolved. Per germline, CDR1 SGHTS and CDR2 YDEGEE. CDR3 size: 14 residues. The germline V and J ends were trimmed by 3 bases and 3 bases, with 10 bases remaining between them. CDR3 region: CASSSGPVNQPQHF. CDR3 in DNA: TGTGCCAGCAGCTCGGGTCCAGTCAATCAGCCCCAGCATTTT.

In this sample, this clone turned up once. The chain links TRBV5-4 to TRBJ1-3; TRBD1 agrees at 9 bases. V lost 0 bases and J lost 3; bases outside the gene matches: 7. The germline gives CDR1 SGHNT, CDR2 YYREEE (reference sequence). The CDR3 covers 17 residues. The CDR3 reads CASSLAGTGKDGNTIYF. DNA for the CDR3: TGTGCCAGCAGCTTGGCGGGGACAGGGAAAGATGGAAACACCATATATTTT.

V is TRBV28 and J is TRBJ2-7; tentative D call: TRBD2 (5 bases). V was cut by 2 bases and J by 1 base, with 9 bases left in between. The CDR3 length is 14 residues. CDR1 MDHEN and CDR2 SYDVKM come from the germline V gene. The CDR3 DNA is TGTGCCAGCAGTTTACTGTCGGGGTCCTACGAGCAGTACTTC. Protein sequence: CASSLLSGSYEQYF.

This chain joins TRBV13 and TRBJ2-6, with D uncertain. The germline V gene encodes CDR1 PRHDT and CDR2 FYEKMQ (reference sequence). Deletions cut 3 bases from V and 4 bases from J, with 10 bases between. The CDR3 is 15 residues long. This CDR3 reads CASSFRTAGANVLTF. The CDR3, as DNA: TGTGCCAGCAGCTTTAGAACTGCCGGGGCCAACGTCCTGACTTTC.